These 25 T cell receptor beta chains share one sample of origin, sequenced in a study of blood T cells in healthy people across ages. Primers used in a second PCR of about 6 to 11 cycles were a sample-barcoded 5' primer and a J-beta primer mix. TCRdb reprocessed the 5' RACE reads with MiXCR, giving one entry per CDR3 protein. The sample has about 1.6 million distinct CDR3 sequences, about 35% seen once. The sample taken for sequencing was blood. All receptors derive from a woman in her twenties or thirties in good health.

J is TRBJ2-1 and V is TRBV20-1; D is ambiguous. The length of the CDR3 is 15 residues. Between the trimmed V and J ends, which lost 3 bases and 0 bases, there was a span of 12 bases. The germline V gene has CDR1 DFQATT and CDR2 SNEGSKA (reference sequence). CDR3 bases: TGCAGTGCTAGCCTTCCATCAAGCTCCTACAATGAGCAGTTCTTC. Protein product: CSASLPSSSYNEQFF.

The chain recombines TRBV7-8 with TRBJ1-2; unclear D gene. The CDR3 runs to 15 residues. Germline V gives CDR1 SGHVS, CDR2 FQNEAQ. Deletions cut 4 bases from V and 0 bases from J, with 12 bases between. The CDR3 spells CASSYLEMSNYGYTF. For the CDR3, the DNA is TGTGCCAGCAGCTACCTCGAGATGTCTAACTATGGCTACACCTTC.

The chain has TRBV4-1 and TRBJ2-1; D is undetermined. The J call is doubtful: the DNA matches TRBJ2-7 better. Germline lookup yields CDR1 MGHRA and CDR2 YSYEKL. The CDR3 totals 14 residues. Written as DNA, the CDR3 is TGCGCCAGCAGCCAAGATAACCGTTACAATGAGCAGTACTTC. It encodes CASSQDNRYNEQYF.

The chain has TRBV5-1 and TRBJ2-1; 13 nucleotides agree with TRBD2. Trimming took 0 bases from V and 10 from J; bases not matched to a gene: 7. The CDR3 runs 16 residues. Looked up from germline, CDR1 is SGHRS and CDR2 is YFSETQ. CDR3 in amino acids: CASSLVPGLAGKEQFF. Here the CDR3 DNA reads TGCGCCAGCAGCTTGGTACCGGGACTAGCGGGGAAAGAGCAGTTCTTC.

The V gene is TRBV5-1, the J gene TRBJ1-4, with D unclear. The V and J ends lost 3 bases and 3 bases respectively, with 9 bases between them. The germline V gene has CDR1 SGHRS and CDR2 YFSETQ. CDR3 length: 14 residues. The CDR3 region has the DNA TGCGCCAGCAGCTCTGAGAGGGCTAATGAAAAACTGTTTTTT. It specifies CASSSERANEKLFF.

The chain uses TRBV6-2 or TRBV6-3 and TRBJ1-2; D gene unclear. Germline CDR1 is MNHEY and CDR2 is SVGEGT. The CDR3 has 13 residues. Trimming took off 1 base at V and 7 bases at J, with 10 bases between the two ends. DNA of the CDR3: TGTGCCAGCAGTTACTATTTTGGGTCTGGCTACACCTTC. Translation gives CASSYYFGSGYTF.

The rearrangement links TRBV20-1 to TRBJ2-5; D is unclear. This CDR3 is built from 14 residues. V gave up 1 base and J gave up 0 bases, with 9 bases separating them. CDR1 and CDR2 (germline): DFQATT, SNEGSKA (reference sequence). The CDR3 is CSARGVQYQETQYF. CDR3 in DNA: TGCAGTGCTAGAGGGGTCCAATACCAAGAGACCCAGTACTTC.

This clonotype was observed a handful of times. The chain uses TRBV7-9 and TRBJ1-1; perhaps TRBD1 as D (5 bases). This CDR3 spans 17 amino acids. Germline V gene sequence: CDR1 SEHNR, CDR2 FQNEAQ (reference sequence). V shed 1 base and J shed 5 bases, with 20 bases lying between them. CDR3 region: CASSLVGGRASETEAFF. The CDR3, as DNA: TGTGCCAGCAGCTTAGTTGGAGGCAGGGCTTCCGAGACTGAAGCTTTCTTT. The variable domain in full, with the rest retrieved from reference TRBV7-9 and TRBJ1-1, is DTGVSQNPRHKITKRGQNVTFRCDPISEHNRLYWYRQTLGQGPEFLTYFQNEAQLEKSRLLSDRFSAERPKGSFSTLEIQRTEQGDSAMYLCASSLVGGRASETEAFFGQGTRLTVV.

The genes are TRBV7-9 and TRBJ2-1; D call uncertain. CDR1 is SEHNR and CDR2 is FQNEAQ in the germline V gene (reference sequence). Trimming left V 5 bases short and J 7 bases short, with 9 bases between. This CDR3 region has 12 residues. The CDR3: CASSPSENEQFF. The CDR3 coding sequence is TGTGCCAGCAGCCCGTCCGAAAATGAGCAGTTCTTC.

This clonotype was found a few times. The V and J genes are TRBV9 and TRBJ2-1, with TRBD2 identical over 10 bases. After removal of 1 base from V and 8 bases from J, the junction contained 15 bases not matched to a gene. Per the germline V gene, CDR1 is SGDLS and CDR2 is YYNGEE. The CDR3 totals 18 residues. This CDR3 reads CASSVPNAGTSDTDEQFF. DNA for the CDR3: TGTGCCAGCAGCGTACCTAACGCCGGGACTAGCGATACAGATGAGCAGTTCTTC.

Many counts were recorded for this clonotype. The chain employs TRBV20-1 and TRBJ2-1, with 10 nucleotides matching TRBD2. With V trimmed by 2 bases and J by 5 bases, 3 bases remained unmatched. Looked up from germline, CDR1 is DFQATT and CDR2 is SNEGSKA (reference sequence). The CDR3 is made up of 14 amino acids. The CDR3 bases are TGCAGTGCTAGACCTAGCGGGAGAGACAATGAGCAGTTCTTC. Translated, it gives CSARPSGRDNEQFF.

V gene TRBV19 combines with J gene TRBJ2-5; D unclear. CDR3 size: 13 residues. Germline V CDR1 and CDR2: LNHDA, SQIVND (reference sequence). Trimming pared 11 bases from V and 2 bases from J, leaving 15 bases between. The CDR3 DNA sequence: TGTGCCCCAAGGCGAGGTCAGCAAGAGACCCAGTACTTC. This translates into CAPRRGQQETQYF.

J is TRBJ2-1 and V is TRBV6-2 or TRBV6-3, with D maybe TRBD1 (6 bases). Trimming took off 2 bases at V and 7 bases at J, with 6 bases between the two ends. CDR3 length: 12 residues. Per germline, CDR1 MNHEY and CDR2 SVGEGT. The CDR3 DNA sequence: TGTGCCAGCAGTTACGGGACAAATGAGCAGTTCTTC. It encodes CASSYGTNEQFF.

In its sample, this clonotype was seen a few times. The V call is TRBV5-1, the J call TRBJ2-7; possible D gene TRBD2, 5 bases. V lost 3 bases and J lost 3, with 16 bases in between. There are 15 residues in the CDR3. Germline V CDR1 and CDR2: SGHRS, YFSETQ. CDR3 protein: CASSSRTDSSYEQYF. CDR3 bases: TGCGCCAGCAGCTCACGGACGGACTCGAGCTACGAGCAGTACTTC.

The rearrangement joins TRBV6-2 or TRBV6-3 to TRBJ2-6; D is possibly TRBD1 or TRBD2 (6 bases each). Germline assignment: CDR1 MNHEY and CDR2 SVGEGT. Between the trimmed V and J ends, which lost 7 bases and 3 bases, there was a span of 22 bases. The CDR3 is made up of 18 amino acids. CDR3 residues: CASTPWAGGEVGANVLTF. DNA of the CDR3: TGTGCCAGCACCCCATGGGCCGGGGGCGAGGTTGGGGCCAACGTCCTGACTTTC.

This clonotype was seen a handful of times. The V and J genes are TRBV20-1 and TRBJ1-1, with TRBD1 matching 10 bases. CDR1 is DFQATT, CDR2 SNEGSKA, per germline (reference sequence). After removal of 1 base from V and 5 bases from J, the junction contained 4 bases not matched to a gene. The CDR3 extends over 14 amino acids. The CDR3 DNA sequence: TGCAGTGCTAGAGCCCAGGACAGGGGGACTGAAGCTTTCTTT. It codes for CSARAQDRGTEAFF.

A remark on this clonotype: A much larger clone lies one base from this, so it may be a read error. J is TRBJ2-5 and V is TRBV4-2; D might be TRBD2 (6 bases). The length of the CDR3 is 14 residues. Germline V CDR1 and CDR2: LGHNA, YNFKEQ. For the CDR3, the DNA is TGTGCCAGCAGCCAAGATCTGCTGGGGAGGACCCGGTACTTC. It specifies CASSQDLLGRTRYF.

This clonotype was seen a handful of times. The rearrangement uses TRBV6-1 and TRBJ1-1; D uncertain. This CDR3 has 13 residues. The V and J ends lost 3 bases and 7 bases respectively, with 12 bases between them. Germline V lookup: CDR1 MNHNS, CDR2 SASEGT. Written as DNA, the CDR3 is TGTGCCAGCAGTGATGGGCAGAGAGGTGAAGCTTTCTTT. Encoded protein: CASSDGQRGEAFF.

V usage is TRBV20-1 and J usage is TRBJ1-2, with 9 nucleotides matching TRBD1. Germline V gene sequence: CDR1 DFQATT, CDR2 SNEGSKA (reference sequence). There are 13 residues in the CDR3. CDR3 DNA: TGCAGGGCCGAGGACAGGGGTAACTATGGCTACACCTTC. Its translation: CRAEDRGNYGYTF.

V is TRBV5-1 and J is TRBJ2-7; perhaps TRBD1 as D (5 bases). The CDR3 consists of 14 residues. V was clipped by 0 bases and J by 5 bases, with 12 bases between them. Per germline, CDR1 SGHRS and CDR2 YFSETQ. The CDR3: CASSLEGRAHEQYF. The CDR3, as DNA: TGCGCCAGCAGCTTGGAGGGCAGGGCCCACGAGCAGTACTTC.

This clonotype was detected ten times or more. CDR3: CASSSDPGVEGTDTQYF. CDR3 bases: TGCGCCAGCAGCTCCGATCCTGGGGTGGAAGGCACAGATACGCAGTATTTT. The chain employs TRBV4-1 and TRBJ2-3; D uncertain. CDR1 MGHRA and CDR2 YSYEKL come from the germline V gene. The V gene lost 5 bases and the J gene lost 1 base, with 19 bases spanning the gap. This CDR3 has 17 residues.

This clonotype was detected only a few times. The chain uses TRBV20-1 and TRBJ1-1; D gene uncertain. This CDR3 spans 14 amino acids. Looked up from germline, CDR1 is DFQATT and CDR2 is SNEGSKA (reference sequence). Trimming stripped 4 bases from V and 4 bases from J, with 16 bases between. This CDR3 reads CSATQQARGTEAFF. The CDR3 bases are TGCAGTGCTACTCAGCAGGCCCGTGGCACTGAAGCTTTCTTT.

This chain uses TRBV3-1 with TRBJ1-4; a possible D gene is TRBD1 (5 bases). The CDR3 is 14 amino acids. V was trimmed by 4 bases and J by 8 bases, leaving 14 bases between them. Per the germline V gene, CDR1 is LGHDT and CDR2 is YNNKEL (reference sequence). CDR3 loop: CASSLRGQREKLFF. CDR3 coding DNA: TGTGCCAGCAGCCTGAGGGGCCAAAGAGAAAAACTGTTTTTT.

V is TRBV7-3 and J is TRBJ2-3, with 11 positions matching TRBD1. CDR3 length equals 16 residues. Germline assignment: CDR1 SGHTA and CDR2 FQGTGA. The trim removed 4 bases at V and 5 bases at J, leaving 8 bases unmatched. DNA for the CDR3: TGTGCCAGCAGCTACTCTGGGGACAGGGGGATAGATACGCAGTATTTT. Amino acid sequence: CASSYSGDRGIDTQYF. The full variable domain, rest sourced from reference TRBV7-3 and TRBJ2-3, is GAGVSQTPSNKVTEKGKYVELRCDPISGHTALYWYRQSLGQGPEFLIYFQGTGAADDSGLPNDRFFAVRPEGSVSTLKIQRTERGDSAVYLCASSYSGDRGIDTQYFGPGTRLTVL.

This clonotype was found a few times. The DNA for the CDR3 is TGCAGTGCTAGAGAGATGTTTAGCGGGAGTATAAATGAGCAGTTCTTC. Its translation is CSAREMFSGSINEQFF. The chain recombines TRBV20-1 with TRBJ2-1; 9 nucleotides line up with TRBD2. V trimming: 0 bases; J trimming: 7 bases; junction bases outside the gene matches: 10. Germline V gives CDR1 DFQATT, CDR2 SNEGSKA (reference sequence). The length of the CDR3 is 16 residues.